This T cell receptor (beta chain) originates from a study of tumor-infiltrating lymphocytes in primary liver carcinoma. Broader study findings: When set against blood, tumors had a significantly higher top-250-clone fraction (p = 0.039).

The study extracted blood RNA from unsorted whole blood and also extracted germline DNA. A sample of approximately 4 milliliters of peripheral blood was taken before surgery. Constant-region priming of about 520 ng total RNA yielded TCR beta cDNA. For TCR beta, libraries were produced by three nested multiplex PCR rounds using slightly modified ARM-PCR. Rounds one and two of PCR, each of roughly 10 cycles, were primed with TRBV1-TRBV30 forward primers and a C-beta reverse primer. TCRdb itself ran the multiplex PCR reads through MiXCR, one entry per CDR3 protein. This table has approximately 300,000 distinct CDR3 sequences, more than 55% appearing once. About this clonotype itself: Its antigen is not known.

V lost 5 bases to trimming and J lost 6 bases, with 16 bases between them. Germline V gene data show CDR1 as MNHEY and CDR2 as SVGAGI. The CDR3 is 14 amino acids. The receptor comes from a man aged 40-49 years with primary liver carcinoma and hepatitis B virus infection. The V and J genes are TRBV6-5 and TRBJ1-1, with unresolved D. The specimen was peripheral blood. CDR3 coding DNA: TGTGCCAGCAGTCCACCGGGGAGAGGCTCTGAAGCTTTCTTT. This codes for CASSPPGRGSEAFF.